The 25 T cell receptor beta chains below all came from one sample that was sequenced in a study of T cells after yellow fever vaccination (dated by TCRdb to about 2019). Library creation used 5' RACE. TCRdb records Illumina HiSeq 2500 as the sequencer. TCRdb reanalyzed the raw reads on its own, using fastp at Q25 for trimming and MiXCR for clone calling, and kept in-frame beta chains. Entries are consolidated by CDR3 protein sequence, retaining the most common genes and DNA. The sample contains fewer than 350,000 distinct CDR3 sequences, 8.5% to 9% of them found a single time. The ten largest clones represent roughly 18% of the sample. The intended sense of this specimen's treatment or condition label: live attenuated yellow fever vaccine strain. The sequencing here drew on PBMCs, taken on the day of the first yellow fever vaccination. The source of these receptors is a man aged 18 to 30 who received the YFV17D yellow fever vaccine.

This rearrangement joins TRBV7-9 to TRBJ1-2, with D tentatively TRBD1 (6 bases). Germline V gives CDR1 SEHNR, CDR2 FQNEAQ (reference sequence). CDR3 size: 12 residues. V lost 4 bases and J 7 bases, leaving 10 bases between the germline ends. CDR3 DNA sequence: TGTGCCAGCAGCTCTCTCAGGGGTGGCTACACCTTC. Its translation is CASSSLRGGYTF.

This clonotype has more than one count but fewer than ten. The chain uses TRBV18 and TRBJ2-4; TRBD1 matches 8 bases. V lost 5 bases and J lost 0; bases outside the gene matches: 15. Germline CDR1 is KGHSH and CDR2 is LQKENI. This CDR3 contains 19 residues. The DNA for the CDR3 is TGTGCCAGCTCATCCATCGGACAGGGTTGGGGGGTAGCCAAAAACATTCAGTACTTC. As protein: CASSSIGQGWGVAKNIQYF.

This rearrangement joins TRBV4-2 to TRBJ2-3, with 11 nucleotides matching TRBD2. Per germline, CDR1 LGHNA and CDR2 YNFKEQ. This CDR3 region has 16 residues. V dropped 0 bases and J dropped 5; count of bases not matched to a gene: 4. In DNA, the CDR3 is TGTGCCAGCAGCCAAGATGTAGCGGGGGGGTTAGATACGCAGTATTTT. It translates to CASSQDVAGGLDTQYF.

In nucleotides, the CDR3 is TGTGCCAGCAGCTTACCCCCTGGGGAGCAGTTCTTC. Encoded protein: CASSLPPGEQFF. The V gene is TRBV7-3, the J gene TRBJ2-1, with D uncertain. CDR1 and CDR2 from the germline V gene are SGHTA and FQGTGA. With 2 bases removed from V and 10 bases from J, the gap between germline ends came to 9 bases. CDR3 length: 12 residues. Full variable domain (missing parts from reference TRBV7-3 and TRBJ2-1): GAGVSQTPSNKVTEKGKYVELRCDPISGHTALYWYRQSLGQGPEFLIYFQGTGAADDSGLPNDRFFAVRPEGSVSTLKIQRTERGDSAVYLCASSLPPGEQFFGPGTRLTVL.

The chain joins TRBV7-9 to TRBJ2-5; D not resolved. CDR1 SEHNR and CDR2 FQNEAQ come from the germline V gene (reference sequence). The CDR3 spans 14 residues. Trimming stripped 5 bases from V and 5 bases from J, with 15 bases between. CDR3 in amino acids: CASSLGLVPETQYF. DNA of the CDR3: TGTGCCAGCAGCCTAGGGCTGGTTCCGGAGACCCAGTACTTC.

The table lists this clonotype with a few counts. V is TRBV18 and J is TRBJ2-3; TRBD2 aligns across 8 bases. The germline V gene encodes CDR1 KGHSH and CDR2 LQKENI. This CDR3 has 12 amino acids. Germline trimming cut 2 bases from V and 13 bases from J; bases unmatched to any gene: 5. The CDR3 protein is CASSPLTSEEYF. In nucleotides, the CDR3 is TGTGCCAGCTCACCATTGACTAGCGAGGAGTATTTT.

This chain links TRBV20-1 with TRBJ2-5; D remains ambiguous. V was cut by 3 bases and J by 2 bases, with 7 bases left in between. CDR1 is DFQATT and CDR2 is SNEGSKA in the germline V gene (reference sequence). CDR3 length: 12 residues. In nucleotides, the CDR3 is TGCAGTGCTAGGGGCCCTCAAGAGACCCAGTACTTC. Its translation: CSARGPQETQYF.

This clonotype showed up many times. V is TRBV5-1 and J is TRBJ2-1; 9 nucleotides match TRBD2. From germline, CDR1 is SGHRS and CDR2 YFSETQ. The CDR3 length is 14 residues. Trimming removed 4 bases from V and 5 bases from J; junction bases left unmatched: 4. The CDR3: CASSGTSNNNEQFF. CDR3 sequence (DNA): TGCGCCAGCAGCGGGACTAGCAACAACAATGAGCAGTTCTTC.

This clonotype came up a few times. The chain is built from TRBV6-5 and TRBJ2-3, with TRBD1 identical over 10 bases. The CDR3 is 14 amino acids. Germline V CDR1 and CDR2: MNHEY, SVGAGI. J was trimmed by 8 bases and V by 6 bases; bases with no gene match: 8. The CDR3 here is CASRAGTGEGTQYF. The DNA of the CDR3 is TGTGCCAGCAGAGCCGGGACAGGGGAAGGTACGCAGTATTTT.

The sample holds a few counts of this clonotype. This chain joins TRBV4-3 and TRBJ2-7; 7 nucleotides line up with TRBD2. Germline CDR1 is LGHNA and CDR2 is YSLEER. V lost 8 bases and J lost 0; bases outside the gene matches: 10. The CDR3 has 15 amino acids. The CDR3 spells CASCAGGGSSYEQYV. The CDR3 bases are TGCGCCAGCTGCGCTGGGGGGGGTAGCTCCTACGAGCAGTACGTC.

This clonotype was recorded a few times. The CDR3 DNA follows: TGTGCCAGCAGTGGACTAGCGGTATACAATGAGCAGTTCTTC. The encoded protein is CASSGLAVYNEQFF. This chain joins TRBV12-3 or TRBV12-4 and TRBJ2-1, with 10 bases identical to TRBD2. The CDR3 spans 14 residues. The V gene end was trimmed by 5 bases and the J gene end by 4 bases; junction bases not matched to a gene: 2.

This chain uses TRBV6-5 with TRBJ2-2, with 7 bases aligning to TRBD1. With 4 bases clipped from V and 8 bases from J, the junction kept 4 bases outside the gene matches. The CDR3 runs to 13 residues. CDR1 is MNHEY and CDR2 is SVGAGI in the germline V gene. CDR3 loop: CASSSNRGGELFF. The CDR3 DNA follows: TGTGCCAGCAGTTCTAACAGGGGAGGGGAGCTGTTTTTT.

The chain has TRBV29-1 and TRBJ1-2; D gene uncertain. Per the germline V gene, CDR1 is SQVTM and CDR2 is ANQGSEA. Trimming pared 5 bases from V and 7 bases from J, leaving 14 bases between. The CDR3 runs to 12 residues. The DNA for the CDR3 is TGCAGCGTTAACCAAGGTACTTCTGGCTACACCTTC. Residues: CSVNQGTSGYTF.

This clonotype has only a few counts. The genes are TRBV7-2 and TRBJ1-5; D is uncertain. Germline V gene data show CDR1 as SGHTA and CDR2 as FQGNSA. The CDR3 covers 13 residues. V lost 5 bases to trimming and J lost 4 bases, with 9 bases between them. The CDR3 DNA is TGTGCCAGCAGCCTATGGGCGAATCAGCCCCAGCATTTT. Protein: CASSLWANQPQHF.

The table lists this clonotype with a few counts. The chain combines TRBV4-1 with TRBJ1-2, with D perhaps matching TRBD1 (6 bases). CDR1 is MGHRA and CDR2 is YSYEKL in the germline V gene. There are 12 residues in the CDR3. V gave up 8 bases and J gave up 4 bases, with 11 bases separating them. CDR3: CASWGQLYGYTF. In DNA, the CDR3 is TGCGCCAGCTGGGGGCAGCTCTATGGCTACACCTTC.

This clonotype was seen a handful of times. V usage is TRBV12-3 or TRBV12-4 and J usage is TRBJ2-6; D not resolved. The CDR3 covers 16 residues. V lost 5 bases and J lost 0, with 11 bases in between. CDR3 sequence: CASSLLWSSGANVLTF. In DNA form, the CDR3 reads TGTGCCAGCAGTCTCCTATGGAGCTCTGGGGCCAACGTCCTGACTTTC.

This clonotype was seen only a few times. This rearrangement joins TRBV14 to TRBJ2-3, with D possibly TRBD1 on 6 matching bases. CDR3 length: 13 amino acids. Germline-derived CDR1 and CDR2 are SGHDN and FVKESK. Deletions cut 3 bases from V and 6 bases from J, with 10 bases between. The CDR3 loop reads CASSHRGRDTQYF. CDR3 DNA: TGTGCCAGCAGCCACAGGGGTAGGGATACGCAGTATTTT.

The chain combines TRBV7-3 with TRBJ2-3; D possibly corresponds to TRBD2 (5 bases). V was trimmed by 0 bases and J by 5 bases, leaving 6 bases between them. CDR1 is SGHTA, CDR2 FQGTGA, per germline. This CDR3 contains 13 residues. The CDR3 nucleotides read TGTGCCAGCAGCTTAACAGGGAGAGATACGCAGTATTTT. Its protein product is CASSLTGRDTQYF.

The sample holds a few counts of this clonotype. CDR3 nucleotide sequence: TGTGCCAGCAGCTTAGGCGGTAGCGGGGGCTCCTACAATGAGCAGTTCTTC. It yields the protein CASSLGGSGGSYNEQFF. The chain combines TRBV7-6 with TRBJ2-1; 9 positions agree with TRBD2. The CDR3 extends over 17 amino acids. Germline-derived CDR1 and CDR2 are SGHVS and FNYEAQ. J lost 0 bases, V lost 1 base, and 4 bases had no gene match.

This clonotype has only a few counts. J is TRBJ2-5 and V is TRBV11-2; 8 nucleotides agree with TRBD2. Germline CDR1 is SGHAT and CDR2 is FQNNGV. CDR3 size: 15 residues. Trimming at V came to 4 bases and at J to 4 bases, leaving 8 bases not matched to a gene. Written as DNA, the CDR3 is TGTGCCAGCAGCTGGGTTGTAGCGGGGTTAGAGACCCAGTACTTC. This codes for CASSWVVAGLETQYF.

The sample holds many counts of this clonotype. This chain connects TRBV6-1 to TRBJ2-5; TRBD2 is a possible D gene (6 bases). Trimming cost V 6 bases and J 1 base, with 15 bases left between them. This CDR3 is 15 amino acids long. Germline V gene lookup returns CDR1 MNHNS and CDR2 SASEGT. CDR3 DNA: TGTGCCAGCAGCCTAGGAGGGCGATTCCAAGAGACCCAGTACTTC. Amino acids: CASSLGGRFQETQYF.

In its sample, this clonotype was seen a few times. This sequence joins TRBV7-2 and TRBJ2-7, with 11 bases aligning to TRBD1. V shed 5 bases, J shed 9 bases, and the junction held 9 bases outside the gene matches. The CDR3 has 14 residues. Germline V CDR1 and CDR2: SGHTA, FQGNSA. CDR3 in DNA: TGTGCCAGCAGCAAGGACAGGGGGCAAAAGGGGCAGTACTTC. This gives the protein CASSKDRGQKGQYF.

Note on this clonotype: A read error is possible here, since a much larger clone lies one base away. The chain employs TRBV6-2 or TRBV6-3 and TRBJ2-7; D not resolved. Trimming took off 2 bases at V and 3 bases at J, with 2 bases between the two ends. The CDR3 is 11 amino acids. The germline gives CDR1 MNHEY, CDR2 SVGEGT. The DNA for the CDR3 is TGTGCCAGCAGTTACCACTACGAGCAGTACTTC. It encodes CASSYHYEQYF.

This clonotype was seen repeatedly, ten times or more. This chain connects TRBV7-9 to TRBJ2-3; 10 bases are shared with TRBD1. J was trimmed by 2 bases and V by 7 bases; bases with no gene match: 6. The germline CDR1 and CDR2 sequences are SEHNR and FQNEAQ (reference sequence). The CDR3 consists of 15 residues. Written as DNA, the CDR3 is TGTGCCAGCAAAGGACAGGGGGGGATCACAGATACGCAGTATTTT. Encoded protein: CASKGQGGITDTQYF. Drawing the rest from reference TRBV7-9 and TRBJ2-3, the complete variable domain is DTGVSQNPRHKITKRGQNVTFRCDPISEHNRLYWYRQTLGQGPEFLTYFQNEAQLEKSRLLSDRFSAERPKGSFSTLEIQRTEQGDSAMYLCASKGQGGITDTQYFGPGTRLTVL.

V usage is TRBV29-1 and J usage is TRBJ1-1; no definite D call. Trimming left V 5 bases short and J 5 bases short, with 12 bases between. From germline, CDR1 is SQVTM and CDR2 ANQGSEA. The CDR3 totals 12 residues. CDR3 amino acids: CSVSLLLTEAFF. The CDR3 DNA is TGCAGCGTTTCCCTCCTTTTAACTGAAGCTTTCTTT.